Listed here are 31 T cell receptor beta chains from one sample, sequenced in a study of shared clonotypes between healthy human individuals (dated by TCRdb to about 2020). The receptor library was made with the immunoSEQ multiplex PCR assay. TCRdb re-hosts the immuneACCESS table, in-frame sequences only. Its copies lack some clones; in the studies checked, an unresolved V gene accounts for under half of them, and the cause for the rest is not known. The sample table shows about half a million clones, and more than 70% are seen once. The ten largest clones take up around 13% of the sample. Sequenced material: PBMCs. The receptors here all came from a woman aged 35 to 49 in good health. Some clones in this sample may be carry-over from other donors' samples.

Written as DNA, the CDR3 is TGTGCCAGCAGCTTGGGACAGGGGGGCTACAATGAGCAGTTCTTC. It codes for CASSLGQGGYNEQFF. The chain employs TRBV5-8 and TRBJ2-1; TRBD1 matches 9 bases. This CDR3 is 15 amino acids long. Germline V gives CDR1 SGHTS, CDR2 YDEGEE. Trimming removed 0 bases from V and 3 bases from J; junction bases left unmatched: 1.

The rearrangement uses TRBV27 and TRBJ2-7; D gene uncertain. The V end was cut by 2 bases, the J end by 0 bases, with 5 bases between. CDR3 length: 13 amino acids. The germline V gene has CDR1 MNHEY and CDR2 SMNVEV (reference sequence). The CDR3 region has the DNA TGTGCCAGCAGTTTAAAACCCTCCTACGAGCAGTACTTC. It specifies CASSLKPSYEQYF.

This chain uses TRBV13 with TRBJ2-1; D tentatively reads TRBD1 or TRBD2 (5 bases each). Trimming took 3 bases from V and 4 from J, leaving 10 bases between them. The CDR3 runs to 14 residues. Germline V gene sequence: CDR1 PRHDT, CDR2 FYEKMQ (reference sequence). CDR3 sequence (DNA): TGTGCCAGCAGCTTGGGGGTCGGGTACAATGAGCAGTTCTTC. Translated, it gives CASSLGVGYNEQFF.

This clone was observed a few times. The J gene is TRBJ2-6, the V gene TRBV4-2, with D uncertain. This CDR3 spans 15 amino acids. Germline values: CDR1 LGHNA, CDR2 YNFKEQ. The V and J ends lost 2 bases and 0 bases respectively, with 5 bases between them. The DNA of the CDR3 is TGTGCCAGCAGCCAATCATTCTCTGGGGCCAACGTCCTGACTTTC. Translation gives CASSQSFSGANVLTF.

This clone was counted only a few times. V usage is TRBV5-6 and J usage is TRBJ2-1; 8 bases map to TRBD1. CDR1 and CDR2 (germline): SGHDT, YYEEEE. There are 15 residues in the CDR3. The trim removed 2 bases at V and 4 bases at J, leaving 5 bases unmatched. Here the CDR3 reads CASSFLDRDYNEQFF. The CDR3 DNA reads TGTGCCAGCAGCTTCCTGGACAGGGATTACAATGAGCAGTTCTTC.

In DNA form, the CDR3 reads TGTGCCAGCAGCTTCCAGGGGTGGGCGGCTTTCTTT. Translating it yields CASSFQGWAAFF. The chain links TRBV5-6 to TRBJ1-1; tentatively, D is TRBD1 (6 bases). CDR1 and CDR2 from the germline V gene are SGHDT and YYEEEE. The CDR3 runs to 12 residues. The V end was cut by 2 bases, the J end by 11 bases, with 13 bases between. The full variable domain, its missing parts supplied by reference TRBV5-6 and TRBJ1-1, is DAGVTQSPTHLIKTRGQQVTLRCSPKSGHDTVSWYQQALGQGPQFIFQYYEEEERQRGNFPDRFSGHQFPNYSSELNVNALLLGDSALYLCASSFQGWAAFFGQGTRLTVV.

Note on this clone: One base separates it from a far larger clone, so it is likely a read error. The chain carries TRBV29-1 and TRBJ2-7, with 8 bases identical to TRBD1. Germline values: CDR1 SQVTM, CDR2 ANQGSEA. The CDR3 is 13 amino acids. The V segment lost 7 bases and the J segment 3 bases; nucleotides outside the gene matches: 8. The CDR3 loop is CSASTGDNYEQYF. The CDR3 DNA follows: TGCAGCGCTTCGACAGGGGACAACTACGAGCAGTACTTC.

The chain carries TRBV30 and TRBJ1-2; D possibly corresponds to TRBD1 (6 bases). The CDR3 sequence is 15 residues long. The germline V gene encodes CDR1 GTSNPN and CDR2 SVGIG (reference sequence). The V end lost 5 bases, the J end lost 5 bases, and 21 bases lay between the germline ends. The CDR3: CAWGNHRAQGYGYTF. In nucleotides, the CDR3 is TGTGCCTGGGGGAACCACAGGGCCCAGGGGTATGGCTACACCTTC.

The table lists this clone with a count of one. This rearrangement joins TRBV5-1 to TRBJ2-7; 8 nucleotides agree with TRBD2. Germline V gene sequence: CDR1 SGHRS, CDR2 YFSETQ. CDR3 size: 13 residues. V lost 4 bases, J lost 3 bases, and 3 bases stayed unmatched. CDR3 in DNA: TGCGCCAGCAGCGTGGGACTAGACTACGAGCAGTACTTC. Amino acid sequence: CASSVGLDYEQYF.

The chain is built from TRBV2 and TRBJ1-2; TRBD1 aligns across 9 bases. The CDR3 is 14 amino acids. V shed 3 bases and J 5 bases; nucleotides not matched to a gene: 4. The germline V gene encodes CDR1 SNHLY and CDR2 FYNNEI. CDR3 sequence reads: CASSERDRAYGYTF. The CDR3 coding sequence is TGTGCCAGCAGTGAGCGGGACAGGGCGTATGGCTACACCTTC.

This clone was detected once. V usage is TRBV28 and J usage is TRBJ2-5, with D perhaps assigned TRBD1 or TRBD2 (5 bases each). Germline lookup yields CDR1 MDHEN and CDR2 SYDVKM. This CDR3 is built from 14 residues. Trimming stripped 7 bases from V and 2 bases from J, with 14 bases between. The CDR3 nucleotides read TGTGCCAGCACCACCCCGGGGCAACAAGAGACCCAGTACTTC. Translated, it gives CASTTPGQQETQYF.

The V and J genes are TRBV6-5 and TRBJ2-2; D gene ambiguous. CDR1 is MNHEY, CDR2 SVGAGI, per germline. CDR3 size: 14 residues. The V gene lost 7 bases and the J gene lost 0 bases, with 9 bases spanning the gap. The CDR3 coding sequence is TGTGCCAGCACGGCGAAGTCGAACACCGGGGAGCTGTTTTTT. This translates into CASTAKSNTGELFF.

CDR3 amino acids: CASSPGGTGPETQYF. The CDR3 DNA is TGCGCCAGCAGCCCTGGGGGGACAGGGCCAGAGACCCAGTACTTC. V and J are TRBV5-1 and TRBJ2-5, with 9 bases fitting TRBD1. This CDR3 contains 15 residues. V gave up 4 bases and J gave up 4 bases; unmatched junction bases: 8. In germline, CDR1 is SGHRS, CDR2 YFSETQ.

V gene TRBV9 combines with J gene TRBJ2-7, with TRBD1 matching over 9 bases. V dropped 0 bases and J dropped 0; count of bases not matched to a gene: 1. The germline gives CDR1 SGDLS, CDR2 YYNGEE. The CDR3 totals 15 residues. This CDR3 reads CASSVEGQGSYEQYF. The CDR3 nucleotides are TGTGCCAGCAGCGTAGAGGGACAGGGCTCCTACGAGCAGTACTTC.

The genes are TRBV9 and TRBJ2-1; 10 bases match TRBD2. Germline CDR1 and CDR2: SGDLS and YYNGEE. V trimming: 6 bases; J trimming: 5 bases; junction bases outside the gene matches: 8. The length of the CDR3 is 15 residues. CDR3 sequence: CASTPTSGSHNEQFF. CDR3 nucleotide sequence: TGTGCCAGCACCCCGACTAGCGGGTCCCACAATGAGCAGTTCTTC.

This chain links TRBV18 with TRBJ2-2; TRBD2 matches 13 bases. The CDR3 is made up of 16 amino acids. V shed 3 bases, J shed 4 bases, and the junction held 2 bases outside the gene matches. Per germline, CDR1 KGHSH and CDR2 LQKENI. As DNA, the CDR3 is TGTGCCAGCTCACCCCGGACTAGCGGGAGCACCGGGGAGCTGTTTTTT. This sequence encodes CASSPRTSGSTGELFF.

This clone appeared once. A far more abundant clone sits one base away, making this likely a read error. The identical CDR3 is also encoded by other nucleotide sequences in the sample. The DNA for the CDR3 is TGTGCCTGGAGTGCCCTCGGGGGGCAGGGGGCGAGTCAGCCCCAGCATTTT. It encodes CAWSALGGQGASQPQHF. V and J are TRBV30 and TRBJ1-5, with 8 bases lining up with TRBD1. This CDR3 has 17 residues. J was trimmed by 6 bases and V by 1 base; bases with no gene match: 14. Germline V gene sequence: CDR1 GTSNPN, CDR2 SVGIG (reference sequence). Filled out from reference TRBV30 and TRBJ1-5, the complete variable domain reads SQTIHQWPATLVQPVGSPLSLECTVEGTSNPNLYWYRQAAGRGLQLLFYSVGIGQISSEVPQNLSASRPQDRQFILSSKKLLLSDSGFYLCAWSALGGQGASQPQHFGDGTRLSIL.

The rearrangement links TRBV4-1 to TRBJ1-5; D unclear. The CDR3 is made up of 17 amino acids. The germline gives CDR1 MGHRA, CDR2 YSYEKL. The V and J ends lost 2 bases and 1 base respectively, with 15 bases between them. Here the CDR3 DNA reads TGCGCCAGCAGCCAATCCGTACCTTCGGGAAGCAATCAGCCCCAGCATTTT. Its translation is CASSQSVPSGSNQPQHF.

The chain couples TRBV30 to TRBJ2-7, with D perhaps TRBD1 (5 bases). CDR1 is GTSNPN and CDR2 is SVGIG in the germline V gene (reference sequence). The CDR3 covers 11 residues. Trimming removed 3 bases at V and 5 bases at J, with 8 bases between. DNA of the CDR3: TGTGCCTGGAGGGACATAAACGAGCAGTACTTC. Translation gives CAWRDINEQYF.

This clone was recorded once. The chain employs TRBV4-3 and TRBJ2-5; no clear D gene. Trimming took off 5 bases at V and 2 bases at J, with 12 bases between the two ends. This CDR3 is 14 amino acids long. Germline lookup yields CDR1 LGHNA and CDR2 YSLEER. As DNA, the CDR3 is TGCGCCAGCAGCTACGTCGGGCCTCAAGAGACCCAGTACTTC. It codes for CASSYVGPQETQYF.

The genes are TRBV28 and TRBJ2-7; TRBD2 matches 10 bases. The germline CDR1 and CDR2 sequences are MDHEN and SYDVKM. The CDR3 has 15 residues. V shed 5 bases and J 2 bases; nucleotides not matched to a gene: 6. The CDR3 spells CASSRAGGRAYEQYF. CDR3 nucleotide sequence: TGTGCCAGCAGTCGAGCGGGAGGGCGGGCCTACGAGCAGTACTTC.

The chain links TRBV9 to TRBJ2-1; 9 bases are a match to TRBD1. J gave up 4 bases and V 3 bases, and 11 bases lay outside the gene matches. Germline CDR1 reads SGDLS; CDR2 reads YYNGEE. The CDR3 contains 17 residues. In DNA form, the CDR3 reads TGTGCCAGCAGCGGCCGGACAGGGGATAGCCCATACAATGAGCAGTTCTTC. Translated: CASSGRTGDSPYNEQFF.

Of note for this clone: A much larger clone is a single base away; this may be a read error. DNA of the CDR3: TGTGCCAGCAGCGTAGTTCCCCGGGAAGGGAGTGAGCAGTTCTTC. The encoded protein is CASSVVPREGSEQFF. The J gene is TRBJ2-1, the V gene TRBV9; a possible D gene is TRBD2 (5 bases). Germline values: CDR1 SGDLS, CDR2 YYNGEE. This CDR3 contains 15 residues. V was clipped by 0 bases and J by 9 bases, with 16 bases between them.

V and J are TRBV5-4 and TRBJ1-1; possible D gene TRBD1, 5 bases. Germline CDR1 SGHNT, CDR2 YYREEE (reference sequence). The CDR3 runs 14 residues. The germline V and J ends were trimmed by 1 base and 4 bases, with 11 bases remaining between them. The CDR3: CASSLSDSLTEAFF. For the CDR3, the DNA is TGTGCCAGCAGCTTGAGTGACAGTCTCACTGAAGCTTTCTTT.

The chain employs TRBV7-2 and TRBJ2-2; D perhaps matches TRBD1 (6 bases). Between the trimmed V and J ends, which lost 1 base and 5 bases, there was a span of 8 bases. The CDR3 totals 14 residues. The germline gives CDR1 SGHTA, CDR2 FQGNSA. The CDR3 loop is CASSLGGQTGELFF. Here the CDR3 DNA reads TGTGCCAGCAGCTTAGGGGGGCAAACCGGGGAGCTGTTTTTT.

This clone was observed once. This chain joins TRBV18 and TRBJ2-1; tentative D call: TRBD1 (7 bases). V was pared by 3 bases and J by 4 bases, with 16 bases between. The CDR3 contains 16 residues. From germline, CDR1 is KGHSH and CDR2 LQKENI. CDR3 loop: CASSPSVTGRYNEQFF. In nucleotides, the CDR3 is TGTGCCAGCTCACCGTCCGTGACAGGGAGGTACAATGAGCAGTTCTTC.

The chain recombines TRBV20-1 with TRBJ1-2; D is unresolved. V was cut by 2 bases and J by 7 bases, with 8 bases left in between. The CDR3 covers 11 residues. CDR1 is DFQATT and CDR2 is SNEGSKA in the germline V gene (reference sequence). The CDR3 sequence: CSARTGLGYTF. The CDR3, as DNA: TGCAGTGCTAGAACCGGACTTGGCTACACCTTC.

The rearrangement joins TRBV18 to TRBJ1-1; D is unclear. The CDR3 runs to 13 residues. Per germline, CDR1 KGHSH and CDR2 LQKENI. Deletions cut 5 bases from V and 1 base from J, with 8 bases between. DNA of the CDR3: TGTGCCAGCTCAGGACGGGGGAACACTGAAGCTTTCTTT. It yields the protein CASSGRGNTEAFF.

The chain uses TRBV27 and TRBJ2-1, with 7 bases fitting TRBD2. In germline, CDR1 is MNHEY, CDR2 SMNVEV (reference sequence). J was trimmed by 7 bases and V by 1 base; bases with no gene match: 10. This CDR3 contains 16 residues. The CDR3 sequence is CASSLLREGRGNEQFF. Written as DNA, the CDR3 is TGTGCCAGCAGTTTATTGAGGGAGGGGCGGGGAAATGAGCAGTTCTTC.

The chain is built from TRBV5-3 and TRBJ1-6; maybe TRBD1 (6 bases). TRBV5-3 is reported as an ORF; its role is uncertain. The CDR3 is made up of 16 amino acids. Trimming stripped 2 bases from V and 3 bases from J, with 12 bases between. Here the CDR3 reads CARSFRQEIYNSPLHF. As DNA, the CDR3 is TGTGCCAGAAGCTTTCGACAGGAGATCTATAATTCACCCCTCCACTTT.

The rearrangement links TRBV14 to TRBJ2-6; no clear D gene. Germline V gene lookup returns CDR1 SGHDN and CDR2 FVKESK. This CDR3 region has 17 residues. Between the trimmed V and J ends, which lost 4 bases and 0 bases, there was a span of 13 bases. Here the CDR3 DNA reads TGTGCCAGCAGCCCCCTCCCGGCTGGCTCTGGGGCCAACGTCCTGACTTTC. Its protein is CASSPLPAGSGANVLTF.